These T cell receptor beta chains were read from a single sample in a study of cytomegalovirus exposure and HLA in healthy donors. Sequencing was performed with immunoSEQ multiplex PCR; in TCRdb, only in-frame clones are kept and a portion is missing. The sample gives around 150,000 clones, about 78% of which show up once; about 6.5% is in the top ten. The specimen sequenced was PBMCs. The source of these receptors is a man aged 35 to 55 in good health and CMV-seropositive. CDR3s leave out the opening cysteine and the closing phenylalanine or tryptophan. Fields, in order: J gene, D gene, V gene, CDR3 protein. The D gene is left open where the match is weak.

j_gene: TRBJ1-4; d_gene: -; v_gene: TRBV27; CDR3aa: ASSLSPGAAGEKLF
j_gene: TRBJ2-1; d_gene: TRBD2; v_gene: TRBV27; CDR3aa: ASSFRQRGGLSGEQF
j_gene: TRBJ2-5; d_gene: TRBD1; v_gene: TRBV6-5; CDR3aa: ASSYSSGGGKTQY
j_gene: TRBJ2-7; d_gene: -; v_gene: TRBV30; CDR3aa: AWSVLSGVEQY
j_gene: TRBJ1-2; d_gene: TRBD1; v_gene: TRBV6-1; CDR3aa: ASSDDFWTGYHMGYT
j_gene: TRBJ2-3; d_gene: -; v_gene: TRBV5-4; CDR3aa: ASSLPFRGSDTQY
j_gene: TRBJ2-7; d_gene: TRBD2; v_gene: TRBV4-1; CDR3aa: ASSQDLIETSGREKQY
j_gene: TRBJ2-5; d_gene: -; v_gene: TRBV30; CDR3aa: AWSARGETQY
j_gene: TRBJ1-1; d_gene: TRBD1; v_gene: TRBV27; CDR3aa: ASSGAGGEAF
j_gene: TRBJ2-5; d_gene: TRBD2; v_gene: TRBV28; CDR3aa: ASSLGGTSETQY
j_gene: TRBJ2-7; d_gene: TRBD2; v_gene: TRBV7-8; CDR3aa: ASSFAGASRGQY
j_gene: TRBJ1-4; d_gene: -; v_gene: TRBV28; CDR3aa: ASRVDTMAYEKLF
j_gene: TRBJ1-6; d_gene: -; v_gene: TRBV5-6; CDR3aa: ASSLFRVLANSPLH
j_gene: TRBJ1-1; d_gene: TRBD1; v_gene: TRBV15; CDR3aa: ATSRDSRGQGELNTEAF